This TCR beta chain was observed in a study of cytomegalovirus exposure and HLA in healthy donors. This clone was observed a single time. The antigen remains undetermined. Study observations and caveats: There were a few CMV-associated chains whose specificity for CMV antigens was confirmed in vitro. The classifier was said to identify cytomegalovirus status with high specificity and sensitivity. Some 150 TCR beta chains were listed as cytomegalovirus-associated. Subsequent analysis revealed that first-cohort TCR clusters tended to co-occur in the 95 to 150 validation repertoires.

J was trimmed by 6 bases and V by 3 bases; bases with no gene match: 7. Germline V gene data show CDR1 as LGHNA and CDR2 as YNFKEQ. The CDR3 has 15 amino acids. Sequencing was performed with immunoSEQ multiplex PCR; in TCRdb, only in-frame clones are kept and a portion is missing. The repertoire has approximately 130,000 clones, roughly 84% of them found once; the top ten carry 2% to 2.5%. This receptor was obtained from a woman aged 25 to 39 in good health and CMV-seronegative. The sequencing sample was made of PBMCs. The chain recombines TRBV4-2 with TRBJ2-5, with 10 positions matching TRBD2. The CDR3 nucleotides are TGTGCCAGCAGCCACGAGCGGGGGGGGGTGAAGACCCAGTACTTC. Residues: CASSHERGGVKTQYF.